The 7 T cell receptor beta chains in this list originate from one sample, sequenced in a study of T cells after somatic rescue of genetic block. Using immunoSEQ multiplex PCR, the repertoire was profiled, and TCRdb retains in-frame clones only, with some absent. The profile shows some 70,000 clones, under 95% of them singletons. Sequencing used peripheral blood mononuclear cells (PBMCs). These receptors were taken from a man aged 25 to 45.

The chain employs TRBV6-5 and TRBJ1-3; no reliable D call. V lost 5 bases to trimming and J lost 2 bases, with 7 bases between them. CDR3 length: 13 residues. Germline values: CDR1 MNHEY, CDR2 SVGAGI. CDR3 in DNA: TGTGCCAGCAGTCTCGAGGCTGGAAACACCATATATTTT. Translating gives CASSLEAGNTIYF.

A note on this clone: In the same sample, other DNA sequences code for this CDR3. The V call is TRBV10-1, the J call TRBJ2-7; no clear D gene. Per the germline V gene, CDR1 is WNHNN and CDR2 is SYGVQD (reference sequence). The CDR3 has 13 amino acids. Trimming took off 0 bases at V and 4 bases at J, with 7 bases between the two ends. The CDR3 sequence is CASSESESYEQYF. CDR3 in DNA: TGCGCCAGCAGTGAGTCAGAATCATACGAGCAGTACTTC.

The chain employs TRBV7-9 and TRBJ1-1; 7 bases agree with TRBD1. The CDR3 sequence is 12 residues long. Trimming took 7 bases from V and 8 from J; bases not matched to a gene: 7. Germline CDR1 SEHNR, CDR2 FQNEAQ (reference sequence). The CDR3 bases are TGTGCCAGCACCGACGGGACAGCGGAAGCTTTCTTT. Protein sequence: CASTDGTAEAFF.

This clone was detected only once. The chain recombines TRBV6-4 with TRBJ2-1, with D possibly TRBD2 on 6 matching bases. Germline CDR1 reads MRHNA; CDR2 reads SNTAGT. The V end lost 4 bases, the J end lost 8 bases, and 15 bases lay between the germline ends. This CDR3 is 14 amino acids long. CDR3 protein: CASSVRGSVHEQFF. CDR3 in DNA: TGTGCCAGCAGTGTGCGGGGCAGTGTCCATGAGCAGTTCTTC.

This rearrangement joins TRBV10-3 to TRBJ2-5; 14 nucleotides align to TRBD2. The length of the CDR3 is 16 residues. Germline CDR1 and CDR2: ENHRY and SYGVKD. The V gene end was trimmed by 2 bases and the J gene end by 9 bases; junction bases not matched to a gene: 8. This CDR3 is CAISEGGLAGVGPQYF. As DNA, the CDR3 is TGTGCCATCAGTGAGGGGGGACTAGCGGGAGTTGGGCCCCAGTACTTC.

This sequence joins TRBV6-5 and TRBJ2-5, with TRBD1 matching over 7 bases. CDR3 length equals 16 residues. V lost 2 bases and J lost 2; bases outside the gene matches: 8. The germline V gene encodes CDR1 MNHEY and CDR2 SVGAGI. CDR3 DNA sequence: TGTGCCAGCAGTTACCTCCGGACAGGCCCGCAAGAGACCCAGTACTTC. It encodes CASSYLRTGPQETQYF.

This clone was seen just once. The chain joins TRBV19 to TRBJ1-3; D gene ambiguous. The germline V and J ends were trimmed by 6 bases and 2 bases, with 11 bases remaining between them. The germline V gene has CDR1 LNHDA and CDR2 SQIVND (reference sequence). CDR3 size: 14 residues. The CDR3 region has the DNA TGTGCCAGTAGAGAACAAGCGACTGGAAACACCATATATTTT. Translated: CASREQATGNTIYF.